The 10 T cell receptor beta chains below come from one sample, sequenced in a study of shared clonotypes between healthy human individuals. Sequencing was performed with immunoSEQ multiplex PCR; in TCRdb, only in-frame clones are kept and a portion is missing. The data contain 2 million to 3 million clones, roughly 93% of them seen just once; the ten biggest clones take up approximately 0.37%. Sequencing was performed on naive CD4+ T cells from PBMCs. Sample subset: CD45RA+ positively selected. These receptors all come from a man between 18 and 35 years old in good health. Some clones in this sample may be carry-over from other donors' samples.

This chain links TRBV6-5 with TRBJ2-7; TRBD1 might be the D (6 bases). The germline V and J ends were trimmed by 7 bases and 1 base, with 14 bases remaining between them. Germline CDR1 is MNHEY and CDR2 is SVGAGI. The CDR3 totals 14 residues. The CDR3 region is CASTKNRDSYEQYF. DNA for the CDR3: TGTGCCAGCACCAAGAACAGGGATTCCTACGAGCAGTACTTC.

This clone was recorded once. The J gene is TRBJ2-5, the V gene TRBV14, with D tentatively TRBD2 (6 bases). V was pared by 2 bases and J by 10 bases, with 20 bases between. CDR1 SGHDN and CDR2 FVKESK come from the germline V gene. The CDR3 contains 15 residues. The CDR3 DNA reads as TGTGCCAGCAGCCAAAAAGGGGCCACGTCGGGGGACCAGTACTTC. As protein: CASSQKGATSGDQYF.

With regard to this clone: This same CDR3 is encoded by further DNA sequences in the sample. This sequence joins TRBV7-2 and TRBJ2-7; TRBD1 matches 10 bases. CDR3 length: 14 residues. In germline, CDR1 is SGHTA, CDR2 FQGNSA. J lost 3 bases, V lost 3 bases, and 2 bases had no gene match. CDR3 nucleotides: TGTGCCAGCAGCTTTAGGGACAGGGGCTACGAGCAGTACTTC. Its translation is CASSFRDRGYEQYF.

As to this clone: Other DNA sequences in the same sample also yield this CDR3. The CDR3 sequence: CASSLSPGSSYEQYF. In DNA form, the CDR3 reads TGTGCCAGCAGTTTATCCCCGGGGAGCTCCTACGAGCAGTACTTC. This rearrangement joins TRBV28 to TRBJ2-7; a possible D gene is TRBD2 (5 bases). The ends were cut back, 1 base at V and 0 bases at J, with 10 bases in the middle. The CDR3 has 15 residues. Germline values: CDR1 MDHEN, CDR2 SYDVKM.

V usage is TRBV5-1 and J usage is TRBJ2-7; either TRBD1 or TRBD2 may supply D (5 bases each). The V end lost 4 bases, the J end lost 9 bases, and 17 bases lay between the germline ends. The CDR3 has 13 residues. Germline values: CDR1 SGHRS, CDR2 YFSETQ. In DNA, the CDR3 is TGCGCCAGCAGCCCCGGGGACCTCCAGGCGCAGTACTTC. This gives the protein CASSPGDLQAQYF.

This chain links TRBV19 with TRBJ2-7, with TRBD1 identical over 9 bases. Unmatched junction bases numbered 7, after V lost 4 bases and J lost 6 bases. The CDR3 loop spans 14 amino acids. The germline V gene encodes CDR1 LNHDA and CDR2 SQIVND (reference sequence). The CDR3 is CASSTPGQGSEQYF. CDR3 sequence (DNA): TGTGCCAGTAGTACACCGGGACAGGGCTCCGAGCAGTACTTC.

As for this clone: In the same sample, other DNA sequences code for this CDR3. V is TRBV5-1 and J is TRBJ2-1; no clear D gene. Trimming removed 0 bases at V and 8 bases at J, with 6 bases between. The CDR3 consists of 12 residues. Germline V gives CDR1 SGHRS, CDR2 YFSETQ. CDR3 in DNA: TGCGCCAGCAGCTTGGCTGGGGATGAGCAGTTCTTC. It encodes CASSLAGDEQFF.

The J gene is TRBJ2-6, the V gene TRBV7-9; 10 nucleotides agree with TRBD1. Germline V lookup: CDR1 SEHNR, CDR2 FQNEAQ (reference sequence). The V gene end was trimmed by 2 bases and the J gene end by 0 bases; junction bases not matched to a gene: 7. CDR3 length: 19 amino acids. CDR3 residues: CASSLTPGQGSSGANVLTF. In DNA, the CDR3 is TGTGCCAGCAGCTTAACTCCGGGACAGGGGTCCTCTGGGGCCAACGTCCTGACTTTC.

This clone was recorded once. The gene calls are TRBV7-9 and TRBJ1-6; 9 bases agree with TRBD1. V trimming: 6 bases; J trimming: 5 bases; junction bases outside the gene matches: 5. This CDR3 comprises 15 residues. CDR1 and CDR2 from the germline V gene are SEHNR and FQNEAQ (reference sequence). The chain's CDR3 is CASSLRDRDNSPLHF. CDR3 bases: TGTGCCAGCAGTCTTCGGGACAGGGATAATTCACCCCTCCACTTT.

This clone was detected a few times. The rearrangement uses TRBV18 and TRBJ1-5; D call uncertain. Trimming removed 6 bases from V and 9 bases from J, with 15 bases in between. CDR1 and CDR2 from the germline V gene are KGHSH and LQKENI. The CDR3 runs 13 residues. CDR3 in DNA: TGTGCCAGCTCTGAAACGGACTCCCTGCCCCAGCATTTT. This encodes CASSETDSLPQHF.